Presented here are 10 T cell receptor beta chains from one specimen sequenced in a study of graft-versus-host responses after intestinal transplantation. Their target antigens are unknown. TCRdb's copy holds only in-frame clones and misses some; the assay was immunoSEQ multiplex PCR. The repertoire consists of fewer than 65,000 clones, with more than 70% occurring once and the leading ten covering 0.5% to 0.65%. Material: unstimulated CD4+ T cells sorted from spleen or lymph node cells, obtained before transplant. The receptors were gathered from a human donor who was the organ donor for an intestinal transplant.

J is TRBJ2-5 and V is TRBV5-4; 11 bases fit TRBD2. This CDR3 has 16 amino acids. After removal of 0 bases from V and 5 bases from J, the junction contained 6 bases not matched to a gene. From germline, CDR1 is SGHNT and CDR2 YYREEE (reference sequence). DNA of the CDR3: TGTGCCAGCAGCTTGGACCTAGCGGGAGGTACCGAGACCCAGTACTTC. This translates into CASSLDLAGGTETQYF.

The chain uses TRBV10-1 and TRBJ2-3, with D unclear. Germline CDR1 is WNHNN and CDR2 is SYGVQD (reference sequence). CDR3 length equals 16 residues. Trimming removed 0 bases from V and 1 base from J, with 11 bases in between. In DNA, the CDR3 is TGCGCCAGCAGTGAGTCTCTAGTAGACCGCACAGATACGCAGTATTTT. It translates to CASSESLVDRTDTQYF.

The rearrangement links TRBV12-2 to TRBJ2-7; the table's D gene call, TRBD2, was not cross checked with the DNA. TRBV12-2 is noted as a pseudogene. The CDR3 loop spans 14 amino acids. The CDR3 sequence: CASRLVWRNRRVLV. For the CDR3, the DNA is TGTGCAAGTCGCTTAGTCTGGAGAAACAGGAGGGTTTTGGTC.

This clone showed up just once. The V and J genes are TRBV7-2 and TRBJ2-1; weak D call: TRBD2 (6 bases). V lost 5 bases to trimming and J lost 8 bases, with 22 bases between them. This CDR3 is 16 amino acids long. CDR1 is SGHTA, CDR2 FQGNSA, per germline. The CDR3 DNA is TGTGCCAGCAGCCGCGAGTATCTTAGCGGAGGCCATGAGCAGTTCTTC. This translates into CASSREYLSGGHEQFF.

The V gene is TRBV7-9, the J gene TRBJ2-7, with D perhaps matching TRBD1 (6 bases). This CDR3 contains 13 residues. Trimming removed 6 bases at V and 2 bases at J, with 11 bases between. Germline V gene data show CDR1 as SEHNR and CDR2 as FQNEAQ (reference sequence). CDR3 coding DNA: TGTGCCAGCAGTAGGGGGTCCACCTACGAGCAGTACTTC. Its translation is CASSRGSTYEQYF.

CDR3 in DNA: TGTGCCAGCAGCGTAGGTTGGGGGACAGGGACCGCCGGGGAGCTGTTTTTT. This codes for CASSVGWGTGTAGELFF. This rearrangement joins TRBV9 to TRBJ2-2; TRBD1 matches 9 bases. V shed 0 bases and J 6 bases; nucleotides not matched to a gene: 9. The CDR3 length is 17 residues. CDR1 is SGDLS, CDR2 YYNGEE, per germline.

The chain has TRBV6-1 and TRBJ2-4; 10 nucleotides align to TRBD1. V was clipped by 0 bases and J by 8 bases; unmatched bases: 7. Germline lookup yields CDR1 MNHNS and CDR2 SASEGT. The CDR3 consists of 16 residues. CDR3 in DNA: TGTGCCAGCAGTGAAGCTCGACAGGGGGCGTGGGACATTCAGTACTTC. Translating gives CASSEARQGAWDIQYF.

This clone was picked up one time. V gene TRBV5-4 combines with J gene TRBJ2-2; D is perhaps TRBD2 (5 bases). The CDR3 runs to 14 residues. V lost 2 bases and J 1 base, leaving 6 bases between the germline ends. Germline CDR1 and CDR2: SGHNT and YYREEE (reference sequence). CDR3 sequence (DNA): TGTGCCAGCAGCTTCCGGGAGAACACCGGGGAGCTGTTTTTT. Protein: CASSFRENTGELFF.

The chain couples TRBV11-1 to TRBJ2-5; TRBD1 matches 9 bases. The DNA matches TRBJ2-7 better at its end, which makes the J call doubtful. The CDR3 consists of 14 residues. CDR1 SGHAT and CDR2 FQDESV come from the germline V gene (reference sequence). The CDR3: CASSSGTGNYEQYF. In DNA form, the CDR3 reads TGTGCCAGCAGCTCCGGGACAGGGAACTACGAGCAGTACTTC.

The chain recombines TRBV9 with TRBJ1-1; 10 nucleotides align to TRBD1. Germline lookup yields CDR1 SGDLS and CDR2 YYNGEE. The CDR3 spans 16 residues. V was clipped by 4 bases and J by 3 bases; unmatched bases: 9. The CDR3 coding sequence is TGTGCCAGCAGCCCCGGGACAGGGGTTGAATACACTGAAGCTTTCTTT. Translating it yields CASSPGTGVEYTEAFF.